In its sample, the clone carrying this TCR beta chain was seen many times. These data belong to a study of blood T cell repertoires in COVID-19. For the study at large: T cells, B-cell-depleted T cells, or PBMCs supplied cDNA or gDNA.

Original data processing: Reference gene primer amplification in the assay estimated nucleated cell counts. Profiled with immunoSEQ multiplex PCR; TCRdb holds only in-frame clones, not every one. Clone size and the V and J calls come from that table; the DNA yielded D and trimming. The sample holds 150,000 to 190,000 clones; 76% are singletons and the top ten take about 3.8%. With 4 bases removed from V and 12 bases from J, the gap between germline ends came to 14 bases. CDR3 length: 12 amino acids. The germline V gene encodes CDR1 SGHTS and CDR2 YDEGEE. V is TRBV5-8 and J is TRBJ2-1; TRBD2 is a possible D gene (6 bases). The sequence was collected from a woman of 80 years or more with acute or convalescent COVID-19. Sequencing was done on a sample of peripheral blood. CDR3 sequence: CASSPTGRAQFF. The CDR3 bases are TGTGCCAGCAGCCCGACCGGGAGAGCGCAGTTCTTC.